This T cell receptor (beta chain) is drawn from a study of CD4 T cell repertoires in COVID-19. Study-wide results and limits: In SARS-CoV and/or HKU1 spike cultures, between about 6 and 25% of SARS-CoV-2 clonotypes reappeared.

A word on this clone: Its antigen remains unidentified.

Measured with immunoSEQ multiplex PCR; TCRdb has only the in-frame clones, and not every one. The data show about 75,000 clones, with about four fifths seen just once and approximately 0.55% held by the top ten. The CDR3 sequence is 11 residues long. Germline CDR1 SGHNT, CDR2 YENEEA. The germline V and J ends were trimmed by 6 bases and 14 bases, with 15 bases remaining between them. The receptor's source is a human donor who had COVID-19. This sequence joins TRBV11-3 and TRBJ2-3, with D maybe TRBD2 (7 bases). Sequenced here: CD4+ T cells from peripheral blood, sampled after recovery from COVID-19. The CDR3 is CASSGGAIRYF. The CDR3 DNA sequence: TGTGCCAGCAGTGGGGGGGCAATTCGGTATTTT.